The 19 T cell receptor beta chains below all came from one sample that was sequenced in a study of cytomegalovirus exposure and HLA in healthy donors. PCR amplification relied on 60 Vbeta primers (plus 13 Jbeta primers). Produced via immunoSEQ multiplex PCR; TCRdb's table is partial and in-frame only. This repertoire includes 80,000 or so clones. The specimen was PBMCs. Receptors originate from a man aged 45-60 years in good health and CMV-seropositive.

The V call is TRBV5-8, the J call TRBJ2-7; 7 nucleotides align to TRBD1. Germline CDR1 reads SGHTS; CDR2 reads YDEGEE. This CDR3 is 14 amino acids long. The trim removed 0 bases at V and 0 bases at J, leaving 0 bases unmatched. This CDR3 reads CASSLGDSSYEQYF. DNA for the CDR3: TGTGCCAGCAGCTTGGGGGACAGCTCCTACGAGCAGTACTTC. The variable domain in full, with the rest retrieved from reference TRBV5-8 and TRBJ2-7, is EAGVTQSPTHLIKTRGQQATLRCSPISGHTSVYWYQQALGLGLQFLLWYDEGEERNRGNFPPRFSGRQFPNYSSELNVNALELEDSALYLCASSLGDSSYEQYFGPGTRLTVT.

V and J are TRBV28 and TRBJ2-7; D not resolved. The CDR3 covers 14 residues. CDR1 and CDR2 from the germline V gene are MDHEN and SYDVKM. Trimming cost V 5 bases and J 2 bases, with 13 bases left between them. CDR3 region: CASSPADLAYEQYF. As DNA, the CDR3 is TGTGCCAGCAGTCCCGCTGACTTGGCCTACGAGCAGTACTTC.

The V and J genes are TRBV6-6 and TRBJ2-1; 7 bases fit TRBD2. CDR1 and CDR2 from the germline V gene are MNHNY and SVGAGI (reference sequence). This CDR3 is built from 15 residues. The V segment lost 4 bases and the J segment 3 bases; nucleotides outside the gene matches: 6. In DNA, the CDR3 is TGTGCCAGCAGTTTGACTAGCACCCTCTACAATGAGCAGTTCTTC. Translation gives CASSLTSTLYNEQFF.

The chain carries TRBV5-1 and TRBJ1-1, with TRBD1 matching over 8 bases. CDR1 is SGHRS and CDR2 is YFSETQ in the germline V gene. V trimming: 0 bases; J trimming: 3 bases; junction bases outside the gene matches: 1. The CDR3 has 14 residues. Here the CDR3 reads CASSLGQGYTEAFF. DNA for the CDR3: TGCGCCAGCAGCTTGGGACAGGGGTACACTGAAGCTTTCTTT.

The chain recombines TRBV5-4 with TRBJ1-2; D possibly corresponds to TRBD1 (5 bases). The CDR3 runs to 15 residues. V lost 4 bases, J lost 0 bases, and 13 bases lay in between. Germline CDR1 and CDR2: SGHNT and YYREEE (reference sequence). CDR3 nucleotides: TGTGCCAGCAGCCCGATGACAGATACTAACTATGGCTACACCTTC. Translated: CASSPMTDTNYGYTF.

V gene TRBV5-1 combines with J gene TRBJ2-3; possibly TRBD2 for D (6 bases). CDR1 is SGHRS, CDR2 YFSETQ, per germline. The CDR3 extends over 16 amino acids. Trimming removed 4 bases at V and 2 bases at J, with 17 bases between. The DNA for the CDR3 is TGCGCCAGCAGCCCCCCCTCCTCGGGGGACACAGATACGCAGTATTTT. It yields the protein CASSPPSSGDTDTQYF.

V and J are TRBV5-1 and TRBJ2-1, with 10 bases that match TRBD1. The germline gives CDR1 SGHRS, CDR2 YFSETQ. The CDR3 is 15 amino acids. The ends lost 4 bases at V and 8 bases at J; junction bases unmatched: 9. The CDR3 here is CASSVGTGENDEQFF. Here the CDR3 DNA reads TGCGCCAGCAGCGTGGGGACAGGGGAGAACGATGAGCAGTTCTTC.

The chain has TRBV14 and TRBJ1-2, with 7 bases that match TRBD1. Germline lookup yields CDR1 SGHDN and CDR2 FVKESK. This CDR3 region has 14 residues. V gave up 4 bases and J gave up 9 bases; unmatched junction bases: 11. The CDR3 protein is CASSPRTGPDRYTF. The DNA for the CDR3 is TGTGCCAGCAGCCCGAGGACAGGCCCGGACCGCTACACCTTC.

The V gene is TRBV2, the J gene TRBJ2-1; TRBD1 matches at 10 bases. The V gene's germline CDR1 is SNHLY and CDR2 FYNNEI. This CDR3 comprises 14 residues. Unmatched junction bases numbered 7, after V lost 5 bases and J lost 9 bases. The CDR3 sequence is CASSPTDRGREQFF. CDR3 DNA sequence: TGTGCCAGCAGTCCGACAGACAGGGGGCGTGAGCAGTTCTTC.

The chain couples TRBV15 to TRBJ2-5; 7 positions agree with TRBD2. Unmatched junction bases numbered 18, after V lost 8 bases and J lost 9 bases. The CDR3 is made up of 15 amino acids. Germline CDR1 reads LNHNV; CDR2 reads YYDKDF (reference sequence). As DNA, the CDR3 is TGTGCCACCTGGAATGGGCTAGCGGTTCGGGGGGCCCAGTACTTC. Encoded protein: CATWNGLAVRGAQYF.

This sequence joins TRBV10-3 and TRBJ1-2, with a weak D call TRBD1 (5 bases). The CDR3 sequence is 12 residues long. V was shortened by 6 bases and J by 1 base, with 6 bases between the two germline ends. The V gene's germline CDR1 is ENHRY and CDR2 SYGVKD. Written as DNA, the CDR3 is TGTGCCATCAGGGGGGGTAACTATGGCTACACCTTC. It specifies CAIRGGNYGYTF.

The chain couples TRBV4-2 to TRBJ2-7, with D possibly being TRBD1 (6 bases). Per the germline V gene, CDR1 is LGHNA and CDR2 is YNFKEQ. The CDR3 extends over 17 amino acids. The V gene lost 1 base and the J gene lost 2 bases, with 18 bases spanning the gap. The CDR3 loop reads CASSQADSLDSPYEQYF. The DNA of the CDR3 is TGTGCCAGCAGCCAAGCGGACAGCCTCGATAGTCCCTACGAGCAGTACTTC.

The chain uses TRBV4-1 and TRBJ2-1; TRBD2 aligns across 11 bases. Losses at the gene ends were 1 base for V and 4 bases for J; bases not matched to a gene: 6. The CDR3 consists of 17 residues. The V gene's germline CDR1 is MGHRA and CDR2 YSYEKL. The CDR3: CASSQGPGLAEYNEQFF. The CDR3 nucleotides read TGCGCCAGCAGCCAAGGTCCGGGACTAGCGGAATACAATGAGCAGTTCTTC.

V is TRBV5-8 and J is TRBJ1-1, with 9 bases lining up with TRBD1. CDR3 length: 14 amino acids. Germline lookup yields CDR1 SGHTS and CDR2 YDEGEE. J gave up 7 bases and V 3 bases, and 7 bases lay outside the gene matches. CDR3 protein: CASSSRDRALEAFF. In DNA form, the CDR3 reads TGTGCCAGCAGCTCCCGGGACAGGGCACTTGAAGCTTTCTTT.

The chain links TRBV18 to TRBJ2-5; D gene ambiguous. Trimming stripped 3 bases from V and 2 bases from J, with 7 bases between. The CDR3 runs 13 residues. CDR1 KGHSH and CDR2 LQKENI come from the germline V gene. The DNA of the CDR3 is TGTGCCAGCTCACCGGCCGGGCAAGAGACCCAGTACTTC. Encoded protein: CASSPAGQETQYF.

V is TRBV18 and J is TRBJ2-5, with D possibly being TRBD1 (5 bases). In germline, CDR1 is KGHSH, CDR2 LQKENI. The CDR3 length is 14 residues. The V and J ends lost 1 base and 5 bases respectively, with 11 bases between them. The CDR3 DNA reads as TGTGCCAGCTCACCACGGGGCAGGGCGGAGACCCAGTACTTC. Its translation: CASSPRGRAETQYF.

The chain links TRBV19 to TRBJ1-3; 7 positions agree with TRBD1. This CDR3 is 15 amino acids long. The germline V gene encodes CDR1 LNHDA and CDR2 SQIVND (reference sequence). J gave up 4 bases and V 6 bases, and 9 bases lay outside the gene matches. The CDR3 protein is CASSRRTGEGNTIYF. CDR3 coding DNA: TGTGCCAGTAGCCGCCGGACAGGAGAAGGAAACACCATATATTTT.

This chain uses TRBV7-8 with TRBJ2-1, with D possibly being TRBD1 (5 bases). Trimming removed 6 bases from V and 6 bases from J, with 12 bases in between. The CDR3 covers 13 residues. Germline CDR1 is SGHVS and CDR2 is FQNEAQ. CDR3 region: CASSLGPGNEQFF. Written as DNA, the CDR3 is TGTGCCAGCAGTTTGGGGCCTGGCAATGAGCAGTTCTTC.

The CDR3 protein is CASSLVTGSNYGYTF. The CDR3 DNA follows: TGCGCCAGCAGCTTGGTGACCGGGAGTAACTATGGCTACACCTTC. The chain joins TRBV5-1 to TRBJ1-2; D is unclear. CDR3 length equals 15 residues. In germline, CDR1 is SGHRS, CDR2 YFSETQ. The germline V and J ends were trimmed by 0 bases and 1 base, with 10 bases remaining between them.